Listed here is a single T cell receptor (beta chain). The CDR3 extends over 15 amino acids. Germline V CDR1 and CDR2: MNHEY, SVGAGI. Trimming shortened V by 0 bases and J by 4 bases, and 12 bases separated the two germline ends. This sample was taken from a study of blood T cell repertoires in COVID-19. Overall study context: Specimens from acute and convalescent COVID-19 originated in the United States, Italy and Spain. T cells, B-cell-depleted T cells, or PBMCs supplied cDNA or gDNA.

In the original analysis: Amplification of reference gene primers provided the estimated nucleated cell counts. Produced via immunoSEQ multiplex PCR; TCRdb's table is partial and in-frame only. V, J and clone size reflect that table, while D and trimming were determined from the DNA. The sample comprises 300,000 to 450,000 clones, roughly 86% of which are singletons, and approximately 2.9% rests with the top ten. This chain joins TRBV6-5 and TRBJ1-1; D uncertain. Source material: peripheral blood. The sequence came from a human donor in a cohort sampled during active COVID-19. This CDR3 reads CASSYSSEAGTEAFF. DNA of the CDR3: TGTGCCAGCAGTTACTCGAGTGAGGCGGGCACTGAAGCTTTCTTT.